The 20 T cell receptor beta chains listed next were all sequenced from one sample in a study of blood T cell repertoires in COVID-19. Repertoires were generated with immunoSEQ multiplex PCR, while TCRdb's copy carries only in-frame clones and drops some. Of a few hundred thousand clones in the sample, 75% to 90% were seen once. The sequenced material came from PBMCs or T cells enriched from blood (not recorded which). The receptor source for this set is a woman between 50 and 59 years old who had recovered from COVID-19.

V and J are TRBV19 and TRBJ1-3; 10 bases fit TRBD1. The CDR3 is 16 amino acids. The germline V gene has CDR1 LNHDA and CDR2 SQIVND (reference sequence). Trimming cost V 5 bases and J 2 bases; bases outside gene matches: 6. CDR3 amino acids: CASSPRQGATGNTIYF. The CDR3 DNA reads as TGTGCCAGTAGTCCACGACAGGGGGCGACTGGAAACACCATATATTTT.

The chain joins TRBV11-2 to TRBJ1-4; TRBD1 is a possible D gene (5 bases). The V end lost 1 base, the J end lost 5 bases, and 11 bases lay between the germline ends. The germline gives CDR1 SGHAT, CDR2 FQNNGV. The CDR3 consists of 15 residues. In DNA, the CDR3 is TGTGCCAGCAGCTTAGTGCACAGGCCGAATGAAAAACTGTTTTTT. Encoded protein: CASSLVHRPNEKLFF.

The chain is built from TRBV5-1 and TRBJ2-7; TRBD1 might be the D (5 bases). The CDR3 has 15 amino acids. V lost 3 bases to trimming and J lost 1 base, with 14 bases between them. The germline V gene has CDR1 SGHRS and CDR2 YFSETQ. The CDR3 here is CASSSQGGSSYEQYF. In DNA, the CDR3 is TGCGCCAGCAGCTCCCAGGGTGGCTCTTCCTACGAGCAGTACTTC. Combining the CDR3 with reference TRBV5-1 and TRBJ2-7 gives the whole variable domain KAGVTQTPRYLIKTRGQQVTLSCSPISGHRSVSWYQQTPGQGLQFLFEYFSETQRNKGNFPGRFSGRQFSNSRSEMNVSTLELGDSALYLCASSSQGGSSYEQYFGPGTRLTVT.

The sample holds one count of this clone. The V and J genes are TRBV5-1 and TRBJ1-1, with D possibly being TRBD1 (6 bases). The germline gives CDR1 SGHRS, CDR2 YFSETQ. V was shortened by 4 bases and J by 1 base, with 14 bases between the two germline ends. CDR3 length: 15 residues. As DNA, the CDR3 is TGCGCCAGCAGCGCGCGTCGGGACACGAACACTGAAGCTTTCTTT. Amino acid sequence: CASSARRDTNTEAFF.

The rearrangement links TRBV14 to TRBJ2-1; TRBD2 matches 10 bases. V gave up 4 bases and J gave up 7 bases; unmatched junction bases: 10. Germline V gene sequence: CDR1 SGHDN, CDR2 FVKESK. CDR3 length: 16 residues. CDR3 in amino acids: CASSRDLAGGRNEQFF. The CDR3, as DNA: TGTGCCAGCAGCCGAGATTTAGCGGGAGGTCGGAATGAGCAGTTCTTC.

The rearrangement uses TRBV30 and TRBJ1-1; 7 bases line up with TRBD1. V trimming: 2 bases; J trimming: 13 bases; junction bases outside the gene matches: 10. Germline-derived CDR1 and CDR2 are GTSNPN and SVGIG (reference sequence). This CDR3 has 12 amino acids. The DNA for the CDR3 is TGTGCCTGGAGTCAGACAGGGCGGAGGCTTTTCTTT. Its translation is CAWSQTGRRLFF.

This chain connects TRBV10-3 to TRBJ2-1; 7 bases are shared with TRBD2. Germline V gene data show CDR1 as ENHRY and CDR2 as SYGVKD. CDR3 length: 14 residues. V lost 5 bases and J lost 4; bases outside the gene matches: 5. The CDR3 spells CAISRGVSYNEQFF. In DNA, the CDR3 is TGTGCCATCAGTCGGGGGGTTTCGTACAATGAGCAGTTCTTC.

Comment on this clone: At the DNA level, this CDR3 is encoded by other sequences in the same sample as well. The V call is TRBV12-3 or TRBV12-4, the J call TRBJ2-3; D gene ambiguous. V dropped 8 bases and J dropped 0 bases, with 6 bases sitting between them. CDR3 length: 12 amino acids. The CDR3 bases are TGTGCCAGCTCTCTGAGCACAGATACGCAGTATTTT. It yields the protein CASSLSTDTQYF.

This chain links TRBV19 with TRBJ1-2; 7 bases fit TRBD1. This CDR3 has 15 residues. The trim removed 5 bases at V and 4 bases at J, leaving 10 bases unmatched. Germline-derived CDR1 and CDR2 are LNHDA and SQIVND (reference sequence). In nucleotides, the CDR3 is TGTGCCAGTAGTTCATACCCGGGACAGAGCTATGGCTACACCTTC. This gives the protein CASSSYPGQSYGYTF. Variable domain in full (rest from reference TRBV19 and TRBJ1-2): DGGITQSPKYLFRKEGQNVTLSCEQNLNHDAMYWYRQDPGQGLRLIYYSQIVNDFQKGDIAEGYSVSREKKESFPLTVTSAQKNPTAFYLCASSSYPGQSYGYTFGSGTRLTVV.

This clone was seen repeatedly, ten times or more. The CDR3 sequence: CASSERQGAYYEQYF. As DNA, the CDR3 is TGTGCCAGCAGTGAACGACAGGGGGCGTATTACGAGCAGTACTTC. The V gene is TRBV28, the J gene TRBJ2-7, with 10 bases lining up with TRBD1. The length of the CDR3 is 15 residues. Germline CDR1 is MDHEN and CDR2 is SYDVKM. The trim removed 5 bases at V and 4 bases at J, leaving 8 bases unmatched.

Of note for this clone: An end of the junction differs from the germline gene, which may be a read error. This chain links TRBV6-5 with TRBJ2-3, with a weak D call TRBD1 (5 bases). Germline CDR1 MNHEY, CDR2 SVGAGI. This CDR3 comprises 12 residues. In DNA, the CDR3 is TGTGCCAGCAGCGGACATCTCCCCCCTGATTTATTT. Encoded protein: CASSGHLPPDLF.

The V call is TRBV7-2, the J call TRBJ1-1, with 8 bases aligning to TRBD1. CDR1 and CDR2 from the germline V gene are SGHTA and FQGNSA. V dropped 6 bases and J dropped 0; count of bases not matched to a gene: 3. The CDR3 spans 14 residues. Here the CDR3 DNA reads TGTGCCAGCAGAGGACAGGGTTTGAACACTGAAGCTTTCTTT. It yields the protein CASRGQGLNTEAFF. The full variable domain, rest sourced from reference TRBV7-2 and TRBJ1-1, is GAGVSQSPSNKVTEKGKDVELRCDPISGHTALYWYRQSLGQGLEFLIYFQGNSAPDKSGLPSDRFSAERTGGSVSTLTIQRTQQEDSAVYLCASRGQGLNTEAFFGQGTRLTVV.

The J gene is TRBJ2-7, the V gene TRBV5-6; D is unresolved. There are 12 residues in the CDR3. Germline assignment: CDR1 SGHDT and CDR2 YYEEEE. V lost 3 bases, J lost 2 bases, and 6 bases lay in between. CDR3 bases: TGTGCCAGCAGCTCCCTTCCCTACGAGCAGTACTTC. Amino acids: CASSSLPYEQYF.

The rearrangement links TRBV2 to TRBJ1-3, with 7 bases identical to TRBD1. Germline V CDR1 and CDR2: SNHLY, FYNNEI. The CDR3 contains 16 residues. V trimming: 0 bases; J trimming: 5 bases; junction bases outside the gene matches: 7. The CDR3 sequence: CASSEAGRTGRNTIYF. CDR3 sequence (DNA): TGTGCCAGCAGTGAAGCGGGAAGGACAGGAAGAAACACCATATATTTT.

The V call is TRBV4-1, the J call TRBJ2-6; 11 nucleotides line up with TRBD1. Per germline, CDR1 MGHRA and CDR2 YSYEKL. The junction had 7 bases not matched to a gene; V was cut back by 8 bases and J by 1 base. This CDR3 has 17 residues. The CDR3 sequence: CASGGQGALSGANVLTF. Here the CDR3 DNA reads TGCGCCAGCGGTGGACAGGGGGCCTTGTCTGGGGCCAACGTCCTGACTTTC.

This chain joins TRBV5-8 and TRBJ2-3; no definite D call. Between the trimmed V and J ends, which lost 0 bases and 5 bases, there was a span of 7 bases. The germline CDR1 and CDR2 sequences are SGHTS and YDEGEE. This CDR3 is built from 13 residues. CDR3 residues: CASSLAPGDTQYF. The CDR3 coding sequence is TGTGCCAGCAGCTTGGCGCCGGGAGATACGCAGTATTTT.

As concerns this clone: Its ends do not fully match the called genes, so a read error is possible. The rearrangement uses TRBV6-5 and TRBJ2-2; 8 nucleotides match TRBD1. The CDR3 has 13 amino acids. CDR1 MNHEY and CDR2 SVGAGI come from the germline V gene. The CDR3 reads CASSHPNRGVLFF. CDR3 coding DNA: TGTGCCAGCAGTCACCCCAACAGGGGGGTGCTGTTTTTT.

The rearrangement uses TRBV10-1 and TRBJ2-2; 9 bases are shared with TRBD1. V shed 2 bases, J shed 3 bases, and the junction held 1 base outside the gene matches. Germline V gene lookup returns CDR1 WNHNN and CDR2 SYGVQD (reference sequence). This CDR3 is 15 amino acids long. In DNA, the CDR3 is TGCGCCAGCAGTGAGAGACAGGGGGACACCGGGGAGCTGTTTTTT. It yields the protein CASSERQGDTGELFF.

The count of this clone is one. The rearrangement joins TRBV30 to TRBJ2-4, with D perhaps matching TRBD2 (5 bases). V was trimmed by 2 bases and J by 4 bases, leaving 12 bases between them. From germline, CDR1 is GTSNPN and CDR2 SVGIG (reference sequence). CDR3 size: 14 residues. CDR3 DNA sequence: TGTGCCTGGAGTTTGGGGAGCAGAAAAAACATTCAGTACTTC. Translating gives CAWSLGSRKNIQYF.

Concerning this clone itself: Other DNA sequences in the sample encode the same CDR3. The chain links TRBV19 to TRBJ2-3; 11 bases match TRBD2. Germline lookup yields CDR1 LNHDA and CDR2 SQIVND (reference sequence). The CDR3 covers 16 residues. Trimming cost V 3 bases and J 3 bases; bases outside gene matches: 5. CDR3 sequence (DNA): TGTGCCAGTAGTATCTGGCTAGCGGGGGGTACAGATACGCAGTATTTT. It specifies CASSIWLAGGTDTQYF.